This entry lists 15 T cell receptor beta chains sequenced from one sample in a study of blood T cell repertoires in COVID-19. Here immunoSEQ multiplex PCR was the method, and the copy in TCRdb shows in-frame clones only, minus some. The sample yields about 320,000 clones, roughly 85% seen once. The source material was peripheral blood. Receptor source: a human donor in a cohort sampled during active COVID-19.

J is TRBJ2-3 and V is TRBV30, with TRBD1 matching 10 bases. CDR1 is GTSNPN and CDR2 is SVGIG in the germline V gene (reference sequence). V gave up 0 bases and J gave up 6 bases; unmatched junction bases: 6. The CDR3 contains 15 residues. CDR3 coding DNA: TGTGCCTGGAGTGTATTGGACAGGGGGTTGGATACGCAGTATTTT. Residues: CAWSVLDRGLDTQYF.

The J gene is TRBJ2-2, the V gene TRBV10-2, with no clear D. The CDR3 extends over 12 amino acids. From germline, CDR1 is WSHSY and CDR2 SAAADI. Trimming cost V 7 bases and J 7 bases, with 10 bases left between them. The CDR3, as DNA: TGCGCCAGCACAGTAGAGGTCGGGGAGCTGTTTTTT. This gives the protein CASTVEVGELFF.

V and J are TRBV25-1 and TRBJ1-4; tentative D call: TRBD1 (5 bases). Germline V lookup: CDR1 MGHDK, CDR2 SYGVNS. V lost 4 bases and J lost 7, with 13 bases in between. The length of the CDR3 is 14 residues. The CDR3 DNA reads TGTGCCAGCAGTGGGCCGGTCGGGGGTGAAAAACTGTTTTTT. As protein: CASSGPVGGEKLFF.

The CDR3 region has the DNA TGTGCCAGCAGCCGCGGAGCAGGGGGCAATTCACCCCTCCACTTT. The encoded protein is CASSRGAGGNSPLHF. The genes are TRBV7-9 and TRBJ1-6; 8 positions agree with TRBD1. V shed 5 bases and J 7 bases; nucleotides not matched to a gene: 7. The CDR3 loop spans 15 amino acids. In germline, CDR1 is SEHNR, CDR2 FQNEAQ (reference sequence).

V and J are TRBV5-8 and TRBJ2-7; 8 bases agree with TRBD2. Germline V CDR1 and CDR2: SGHTS, YDEGEE. The CDR3 contains 15 residues. V was pared by 1 base and J by 3 bases, with 6 bases of the junction left unmatched. In nucleotides, the CDR3 is TGTGCCAGCAGCTTGATCAGAAGCGGGGGCTACGAGCAGTACTTC. As protein: CASSLIRSGGYEQYF.

The V call is TRBV18, the J call TRBJ1-5; 7 bases agree with TRBD1. V lost 0 bases, J lost 7 bases, and 6 bases stayed unmatched. CDR1 is KGHSH, CDR2 LQKENI, per germline. The CDR3 consists of 15 residues. CDR3 nucleotide sequence: TGTGCCAGCTCACCACCGGAGGGGGCAGGGCAGCCCCAGCATTTT. It codes for CASSPPEGAGQPQHF. The entire variable domain, with the rest obtained from reference TRBV18 and TRBJ1-5, is as follows: NAGVMQNPRHLVRRRGQEARLRCSPMKGHSHVYWYRQLPEEGLKFMVYLQKENIIDESGMPKERFSAEFPKEGPSILRIQQVVRGDSAAYFCASSPPEGAGQPQHFGDGTRLSIL.

J is TRBJ2-7 and V is TRBV7-9; TRBD2 might be the D (6 bases). The germline V gene encodes CDR1 SEHNR and CDR2 FQNEAQ (reference sequence). V was trimmed by 4 bases and J by 4 bases, leaving 11 bases between them. CDR3 length equals 13 residues. The DNA for the CDR3 is TGTGCCAGCAGCTCAGGAGGGGAGTACGAGCAGTACTTC. This codes for CASSSGGEYEQYF.

This clone occurred many times. The chain recombines TRBV6-4 with TRBJ2-2; 10 bases are a match to TRBD2. The CDR3 is 14 residues long. The V gene's germline CDR1 is MRHNA and CDR2 SNTAGT. V lost 5 bases, J lost 3 bases, and 0 bases stayed unmatched. The CDR3 here is CASSTSGDTGELFF. CDR3 DNA sequence: TGTGCCAGCAGTACTAGCGGGGACACCGGGGAGCTGTTTTTT.

The chain employs TRBV6-5 and TRBJ2-1; D remains unclear. The CDR3 sequence is 13 residues long. Germline V gives CDR1 MNHEY, CDR2 SVGAGI. V lost 3 bases and J 4 bases, leaving 7 bases between the germline ends. CDR3 in amino acids: CASSYRVYNEQFF. The CDR3 DNA sequence: TGTGCCAGCAGTTATCGGGTTTACAATGAGCAGTTCTTC.

This clone was seen once. V usage is TRBV6-5 and J usage is TRBJ2-7, with D perhaps matching TRBD1 (6 bases). Germline V gene data show CDR1 as MNHEY and CDR2 as SVGAGI. This CDR3 has 14 residues. V was trimmed by 4 bases and J by 2 bases, leaving 12 bases between them. The CDR3 DNA reads TGTGCCAGCAGTTTACAGGGAAATGCCTACGAGCAGTACTTC. It is translated as CASSLQGNAYEQYF.

This rearrangement joins TRBV23-1 to TRBJ2-7; 7 nucleotides line up with TRBD1. TRBV23-1 is filed as an ORF, its function uncertain. V dropped 8 bases and J dropped 2; count of bases not matched to a gene: 12. The CDR3 covers 15 residues. CDR3 sequence (DNA): TGCGCCAGCCGGTACCGGGACAGTGCTACCTACGAGCAGTACTTC. Amino acid sequence: CASRYRDSATYEQYF.

This clone appeared once. The chain couples TRBV6-1 to TRBJ2-3; D possibly corresponds to TRBD2 (5 bases). Trimming pared 3 bases from V and 2 bases from J, leaving 9 bases between. The germline V gene has CDR1 MNHNS and CDR2 SASEGT. This CDR3 comprises 14 residues. The CDR3 DNA reads as TGTGCCAGCAGTGATCGGGGATTCACAGATACGCAGTATTTT. As protein: CASSDRGFTDTQYF.

V gene TRBV5-1 combines with J gene TRBJ1-2; TRBD1 matches 12 bases. CDR1 SGHRS and CDR2 YFSETQ come from the germline V gene. After removal of 0 bases from V and 8 bases from J, the junction contained 8 bases not matched to a gene. The CDR3 is made up of 16 amino acids. The CDR3 here is CASSLEQGQGAKGYTF. CDR3 bases: TGCGCCAGCAGCTTGGAGCAGGGACAGGGGGCGAAAGGCTACACCTTC.

The chain has TRBV18 and TRBJ1-1; maybe TRBD1 (6 bases). Germline-derived CDR1 and CDR2 are KGHSH and LQKENI. Trimming removed 3 bases at V and 0 bases at J, with 8 bases between. The CDR3 has 14 residues. The CDR3 loop reads CASSPRQVNTEAFF. The DNA for the CDR3 is TGTGCCAGCTCACCCAGACAGGTGAACACTGAAGCTTTCTTT.

The chain carries TRBV9 and TRBJ2-7, with a weak D call TRBD2 (6 bases). V lost 0 bases, J lost 4 bases, and 20 bases lay in between. The germline V gene has CDR1 SGDLS and CDR2 YYNGEE. The CDR3 sequence is 17 residues long. The CDR3 sequence is CASSVGPLSGGIYEQYF. The CDR3 coding sequence is TGTGCCAGCAGCGTAGGCCCCCTCTCTGGGGGGATTTACGAGCAGTACTTC.